This T cell receptor beta chain was identified during a study of shared clonotypes between healthy human individuals. The overall study: The study drew on a couple of women and a few men aged 18 to 49 as donors.

The table came from immunoSEQ multiplex PCR; TCRdb's copy has only in-frame clones and leaves some out. The sample carries about 680,000 clones, more than 70% recorded once. The receptor comes from a woman aged 25 to 39 in good health. The sequenced sample consisted of memory CD4+ T cells sorted from blood. The subset: CD45RA-negative fraction.

The CDR3 DNA reads as TGTGCCAGCAGCCAAGGCCCTCCTCGCAGCTACGAGCAGTACTTC. Its protein is CASSQGPPRSYEQYF. The V call is TRBV14, the J call TRBJ2-7; D is unclear. Germline V gives CDR1 SGHDN, CDR2 FVKESK. This CDR3 has 15 residues. Deletions cut 1 base from V and 3 bases from J, with 13 bases between. Drawing the rest from reference TRBV14 and TRBJ2-7, the complete variable domain is EAGVTQFPSHSVIEKGQTVTLRCDPISGHDNLYWYRRVMGKEIKFLLHFVKESKQDESGMPNNRFLAERTGGTYSTLKVQPAELEDSGVYFCASSQGPPRSYEQYFGPGTRLTVT.